Here is one T cell receptor beta chain with its context. This record comes from a study of technical replicates of blood from a handful of donors. This CDR3 contains 16 residues. Germline V gene sequence: CDR1 GTSNPN, CDR2 SVGIG (reference sequence). With 5 bases removed from V and 0 bases from J, the gap between germline ends came to 16 bases. The data were produced by immunoSEQ multiplex PCR, yet TCRdb's version contains in-frame clones alone and is incomplete. The sample has about 79,000 clones, more than 85% seen once; the top ten hold about 0.4%. Sequencing was performed on T cells isolated from PBMCs. The rearrangement uses TRBV30 and TRBJ1-4; D possibly corresponds to TRBD1 (5 bases). The clonotype comes from a human donor in good health. Some clones in this sample may be carry-over from other donors' samples. CDR3 coding DNA: TGTGCCTGGGGGGCCACTCCCACTGCAACTAATGAAAAACTGTTTTTT. Its translation: CAWGATPTATNEKLFF.